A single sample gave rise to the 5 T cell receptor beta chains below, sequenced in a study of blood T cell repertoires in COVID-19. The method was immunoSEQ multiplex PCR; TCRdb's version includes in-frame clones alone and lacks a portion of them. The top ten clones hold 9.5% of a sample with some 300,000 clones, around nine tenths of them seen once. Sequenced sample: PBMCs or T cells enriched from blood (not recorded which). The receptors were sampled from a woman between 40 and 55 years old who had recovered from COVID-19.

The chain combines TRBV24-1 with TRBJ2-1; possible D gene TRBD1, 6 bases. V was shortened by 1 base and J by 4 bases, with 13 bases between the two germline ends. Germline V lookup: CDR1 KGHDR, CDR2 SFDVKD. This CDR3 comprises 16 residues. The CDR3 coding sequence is TGTGCCACCAGTGATTTAGACGGGACAAAGTACAATGAGCAGTTCTTC. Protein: CATSDLDGTKYNEQFF.

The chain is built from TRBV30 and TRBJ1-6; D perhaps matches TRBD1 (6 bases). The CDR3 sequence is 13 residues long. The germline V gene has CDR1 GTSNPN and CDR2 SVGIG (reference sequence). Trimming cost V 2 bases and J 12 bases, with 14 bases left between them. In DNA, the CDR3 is TGTGCCTGGAGTTGGGCAGGGGATGGACCCCTCCACTTT. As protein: CAWSWAGDGPLHF.

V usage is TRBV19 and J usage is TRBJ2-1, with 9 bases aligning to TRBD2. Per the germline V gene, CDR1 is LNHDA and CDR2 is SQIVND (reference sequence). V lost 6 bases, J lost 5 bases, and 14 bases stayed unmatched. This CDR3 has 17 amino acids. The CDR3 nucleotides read TGTGCCAGTAGCCGGAGCGTAGCGGGGGCCGGGGACAATGAGCAGTTCTTC. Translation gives CASSRSVAGAGDNEQFF. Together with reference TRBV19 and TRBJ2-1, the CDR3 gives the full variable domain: DGGITQSPKYLFRKEGQNVTLSCEQNLNHDAMYWYRQDPGQGLRLIYYSQIVNDFQKGDIAEGYSVSREKKESFPLTVTSAQKNPTAFYLCASSRSVAGAGDNEQFFGPGTRLTVL.

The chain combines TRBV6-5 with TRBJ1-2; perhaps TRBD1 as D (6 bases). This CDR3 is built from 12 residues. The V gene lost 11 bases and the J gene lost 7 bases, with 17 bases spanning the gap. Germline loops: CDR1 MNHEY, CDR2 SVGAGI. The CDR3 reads CASSSGAVGYTF. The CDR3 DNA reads TGTGCCTCTTCCTCAGGGGCCGTTGGCTACACCTTC.

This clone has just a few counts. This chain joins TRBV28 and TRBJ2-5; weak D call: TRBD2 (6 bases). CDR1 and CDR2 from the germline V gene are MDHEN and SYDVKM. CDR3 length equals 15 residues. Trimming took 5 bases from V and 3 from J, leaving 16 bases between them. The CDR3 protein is CASSVTGTLKETQYF. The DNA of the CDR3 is TGTGCCAGCAGTGTAACCGGGACTCTGAAAGAGACCCAGTACTTC.